The text below deals with one T cell receptor (beta chain). As yet, its antigen is unknown. The CDR3 is 14 amino acids. J was trimmed by 7 bases and V by 2 bases; bases with no gene match: 7. The entry originates in a study of T-cell reconstitution after alpha-beta-depleted transplantation in children. Study outcomes and limitations: Elevated TCRbeta diversity at day 60 was traced, in some patients, to surviving recipient T cells and thymic progenitors. The study reportedly traced alpha-beta T cells about two months after transplant to several hundred expanded graft clones. Hyperexpanded clones declined; after one year, newly produced T cells mostly supplied diversity.

A library of TCRbeta sequences, prepared with unique molecular identifiers, was generated. TCRdb itself ran the PCR reads through MiXCR, one entry per CDR3 protein. Among fewer than 500,000 distinct CDR3 sequences listed, 43% were seen once. The chain is built from TRBV12-3 or TRBV12-4 and TRBJ2-5; TRBD2 matches 7 bases. The source of this sequence is a girl aged 2 to 10 with aplastic anemia, due to receive a stem cell transplant. Sequenced here: PBMCs, sampled before TCRalphabeta/CD19-depleted stem cell transplant. The CDR3 DNA is TGTGCCAGCAGTTTACGACCGGGGGGTTTGACCCAGTACTTC. Protein: CASSLRPGGLTQYF.